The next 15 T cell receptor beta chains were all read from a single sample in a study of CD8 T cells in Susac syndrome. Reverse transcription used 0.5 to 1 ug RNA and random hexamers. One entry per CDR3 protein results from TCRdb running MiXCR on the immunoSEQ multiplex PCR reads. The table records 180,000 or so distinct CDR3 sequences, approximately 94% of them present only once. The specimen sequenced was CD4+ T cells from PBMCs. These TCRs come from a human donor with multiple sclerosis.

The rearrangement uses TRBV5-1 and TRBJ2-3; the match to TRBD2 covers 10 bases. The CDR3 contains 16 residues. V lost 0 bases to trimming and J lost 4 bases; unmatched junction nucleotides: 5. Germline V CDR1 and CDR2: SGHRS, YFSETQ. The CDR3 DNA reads TGCGCCAGCAGCTTGGGGGCTAGCGGGGGCCCAGATACGCAGTATTTT. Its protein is CASSLGASGGPDTQYF.

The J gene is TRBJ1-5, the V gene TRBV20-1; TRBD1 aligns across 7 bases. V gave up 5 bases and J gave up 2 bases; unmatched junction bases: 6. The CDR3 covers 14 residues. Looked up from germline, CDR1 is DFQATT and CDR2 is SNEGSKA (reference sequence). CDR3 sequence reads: CSAYDRVGNQPQHF. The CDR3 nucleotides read TGCAGTGCTTACGACAGGGTCGGCAATCAGCCCCAGCATTTT.

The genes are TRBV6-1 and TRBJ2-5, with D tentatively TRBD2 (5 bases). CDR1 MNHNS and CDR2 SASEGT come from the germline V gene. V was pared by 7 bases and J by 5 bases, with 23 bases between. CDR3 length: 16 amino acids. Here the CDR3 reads CASKGNNAASRETQYF. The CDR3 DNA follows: TGTGCCAGCAAAGGGAACAATGCGGCTAGCCGGGAGACCCAGTACTTC.

DNA of the CDR3: TGCAGCGACGCAATTTATAGCAATCAGCCCCAGCATTTT. Residues: CSDAIYSNQPQHF. The chain uses TRBV29-1 and TRBJ1-5; no clear D gene. V gave up 7 bases and J gave up 0 bases, with 10 bases separating them. This CDR3 is built from 13 residues. Germline CDR1 and CDR2: SQVTM and ANQGSEA.

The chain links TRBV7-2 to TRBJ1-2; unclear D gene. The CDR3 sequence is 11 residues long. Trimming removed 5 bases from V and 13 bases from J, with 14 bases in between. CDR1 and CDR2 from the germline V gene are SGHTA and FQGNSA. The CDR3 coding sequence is TGTGCCAGCAGCCGGCCGGCGGGTGTCACCTTC. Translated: CASSRPAGVTF. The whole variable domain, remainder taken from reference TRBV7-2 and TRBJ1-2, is GAGVSQSPSNKVTEKGKDVELRCDPISGHTALYWYRQSLGQGLEFLIYFQGNSAPDKSGLPSDRFSAERTGGSVSTLTIQRTQQEDSAVYLCASSRPAGVTFGSGTRLTVV.

The CDR3 bases are TGTGCCAGCAGCTTAGAACGGTACACTGAAGCTTTCTTT. Its translation: CASSLERYTEAFF. The genes are TRBV13 and TRBJ1-1, with D unclear. The CDR3 loop spans 13 amino acids. CDR1 and CDR2 from the germline V gene are PRHDT and FYEKMQ (reference sequence). V dropped 1 base and J dropped 3 bases, with 6 bases sitting between them.

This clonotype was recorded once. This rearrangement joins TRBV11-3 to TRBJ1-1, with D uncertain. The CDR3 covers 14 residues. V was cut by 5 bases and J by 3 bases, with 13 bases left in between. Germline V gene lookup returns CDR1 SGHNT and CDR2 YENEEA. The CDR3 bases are TGTGCCAGCAGCCCCACGATGGGGTACACTGAAGCTTTCTTT. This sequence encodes CASSPTMGYTEAFF. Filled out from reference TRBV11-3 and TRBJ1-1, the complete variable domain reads EAGVVQSPRYKIIEKKQPVAFWCNPISGHNTLYWYLQNLGQGPELLIRYENEEAVDDSQLPKDRFSAERLKGVDSTLKIQPAELGDSAVYLCASSPTMGYTEAFFGQGTRLTVV.

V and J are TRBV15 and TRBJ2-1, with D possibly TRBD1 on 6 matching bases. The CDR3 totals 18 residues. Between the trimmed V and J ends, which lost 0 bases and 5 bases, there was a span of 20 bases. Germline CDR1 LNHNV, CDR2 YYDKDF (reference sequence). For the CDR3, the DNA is TGTGCCACCAGCAGAGATAGGGTCGGGACACATTTCCACAATGAGCAGTTCTTC. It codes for CATSRDRVGTHFHNEQFF.

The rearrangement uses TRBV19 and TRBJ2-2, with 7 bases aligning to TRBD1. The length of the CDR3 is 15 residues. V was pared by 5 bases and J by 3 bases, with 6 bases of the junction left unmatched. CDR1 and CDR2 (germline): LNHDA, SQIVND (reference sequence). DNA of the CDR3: TGTGCCAGTAGTGCCGACAGGGTTGACACCGGGGAGCTGTTTTTT. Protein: CASSADRVDTGELFF.

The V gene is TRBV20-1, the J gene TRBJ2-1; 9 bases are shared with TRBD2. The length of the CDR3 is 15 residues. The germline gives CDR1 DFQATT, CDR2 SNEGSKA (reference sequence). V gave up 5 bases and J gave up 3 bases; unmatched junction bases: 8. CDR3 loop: CSAALAGVFYNEQFF. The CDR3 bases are TGCAGTGCTGCCTTAGCGGGGGTCTTCTACAATGAGCAGTTCTTC.

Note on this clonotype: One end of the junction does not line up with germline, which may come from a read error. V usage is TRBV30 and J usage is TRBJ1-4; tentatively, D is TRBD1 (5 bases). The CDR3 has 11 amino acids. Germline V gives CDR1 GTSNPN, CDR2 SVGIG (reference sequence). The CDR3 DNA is TGTGCCTGGAGTGTCGGGGCGGAAACCATTTTT. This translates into CAWSVGAETIF. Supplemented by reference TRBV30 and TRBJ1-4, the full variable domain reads SQTIHQWPATLVQPVGSPLSLECTVEGTSNPNLYWYRQAAGRGLQLLFYSVGIGQISSEVPQNLSASRPQDRQFILSSKKLLLSDSGFYLCAWSVGAETIFGSGTQLSVL.

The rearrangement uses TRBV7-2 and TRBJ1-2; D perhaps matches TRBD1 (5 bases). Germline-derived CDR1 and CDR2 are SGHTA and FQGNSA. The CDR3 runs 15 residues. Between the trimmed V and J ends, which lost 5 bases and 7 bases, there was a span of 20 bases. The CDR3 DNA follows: TGTGCCAGCAGCCCAAAGCCGTCAGGGCGGGGTGGCTACACCTTC. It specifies CASSPKPSGRGGYTF.

CDR3 protein: CASSPRGGEETQYF. The CDR3 nucleotides read TGTGCCAGCAGCCCTCGAGGGGGGGAAGAGACCCAGTACTTC. The J gene is TRBJ2-5, the V gene TRBV5-4; perhaps TRBD2 as D (7 bases). Germline V gene sequence: CDR1 SGHNT, CDR2 YYREEE (reference sequence). With 4 bases removed from V and 3 bases from J, the gap between germline ends came to 13 bases. CDR3 length: 14 residues.

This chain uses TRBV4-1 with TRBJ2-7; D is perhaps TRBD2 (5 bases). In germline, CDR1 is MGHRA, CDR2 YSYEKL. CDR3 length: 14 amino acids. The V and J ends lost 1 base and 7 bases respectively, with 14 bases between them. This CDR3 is CASSQVGALGEQYF. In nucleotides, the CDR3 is TGCGCCAGCAGCCAAGTGGGAGCCCTGGGGGAGCAGTACTTC.

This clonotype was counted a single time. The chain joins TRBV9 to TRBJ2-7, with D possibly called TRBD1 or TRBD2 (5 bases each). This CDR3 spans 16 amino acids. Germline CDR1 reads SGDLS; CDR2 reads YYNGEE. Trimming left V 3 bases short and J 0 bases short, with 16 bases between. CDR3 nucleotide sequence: TGTGCCAGCAGCGCGTGGGCCGAGGGGAGCTCCTACGAGCAGTACTTC. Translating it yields CASSAWAEGSSYEQYF.